This T cell receptor (beta chain) derives from a study of T cells in Graves' hyperthyroidism and ophthalmopathy. As regards this clonotype: The CDR3 end shows no conserved phenylalanine or tryptophan, and so a read error is likely.

There were TCR beta CDR3 regions amplified from RNA transcripts. HTBI primers were the set used in a first-round RT-PCR of the TCR CDR3. TCRdb processed the multiplex PCR reads anew with MiXCR; each CDR3 protein has one entry. The table records about 660,000 distinct CDR3 sequences, approximately 42% of them present only once. Trimming removed 3 bases from V and 4 bases from J; junction bases left unmatched: 9. Germline CDR1 MGHRA, CDR2 YSYEKL. The CDR3 contains 16 residues. Sequenced material: peripheral blood or thyroid tissue (not recorded which). The receptor's source is an adult man with Graves' disease, either hyperthyroidism or ophthalmopathy (not recorded which). This chain joins TRBV4-1 and TRBJ2-5, with 9 bases that match TRBD2. In DNA form, the CDR3 reads TGCGCCAGCAGCCACGAGAGGGGAGCGGGAGGAGAGACCCAGTACTTA. This translates into CASSHERGAGGETQYL.